A single sample gave rise to the 23 T cell receptor beta chains below, sequenced in a study of human T cells and chemical hapten exposure. Time point in this sample: patch test 1, 2 weeks after DPC sensitization. Treatment in this sample: therapeutic diphenylcyclopropenone sensitization with weekly scalp DPC. From the RACE reads, TCRdb called clonotypes with MiXCR, one entry per CDR3 protein. The sample has approximately 350,000 distinct CDR3 sequences; around 7% are singletons. The starting material was whole blood, obtained in connection with sensitization to the hapten diphenylcyclopropenone (DPC). All receptors come from a woman under 30 with alopecia areata. Some clones in this sample may be carry-over from other donors' samples.

In this sample, this clonotype turned up a few times. This chain connects TRBV6-2 or TRBV6-3 to TRBJ1-2, with 7 bases matching TRBD1. V was pared by 6 bases and J by 4 bases, with 5 bases of the junction left unmatched. There are 13 residues in the CDR3. Germline loops: CDR1 MNHEY, CDR2 SVGEGT. DNA for the CDR3: TGTGCCAGCAGATGGGACAGTACCTATGGCTACACCTTC. Protein: CASRWDSTYGYTF.

The chain recombines TRBV3-1 with TRBJ2-2, with D unresolved. Germline V gene sequence: CDR1 LGHDT, CDR2 YNNKEL (reference sequence). The V end lost 6 bases, the J end lost 2 bases, and 10 bases lay between the germline ends. CDR3 length equals 14 residues. In nucleotides, the CDR3 is TGTGCCAGCAGAGGGCGGTTCAACACCGGGGAGCTGTTTTTT. As protein: CASRGRFNTGELFF.

This chain's CDR3 is CASSPRGQPNEKLFF. DNA for the CDR3: TGTGCCAGCAGCCCACGGGGACAGCCTAATGAAAAACTGTTTTTT. J is TRBJ1-4 and V is TRBV7-9, with 7 bases aligning to TRBD1. This CDR3 is 15 amino acids long. Germline CDR1 SEHNR, CDR2 FQNEAQ (reference sequence). V shed 5 bases, J shed 3 bases, and the junction held 6 bases outside the gene matches.

This chain uses TRBV28 with TRBJ1-1, with D perhaps matching TRBD1 (5 bases). Per germline, CDR1 MDHEN and CDR2 SYDVKM. The CDR3 runs 13 residues. The V and J ends lost 6 bases and 11 bases respectively, with 19 bases between them. CDR3 coding DNA: TGTGCCAGCAGAGGACCAGGGCTCCGGGGGGCTTTCTTT. Its translation: CASRGPGLRGAFF.

This sequence joins TRBV7-9 and TRBJ1-1; perhaps TRBD1 as D (5 bases). The CDR3 extends over 11 amino acids. Trimming shortened V by 6 bases and J by 6 bases, and 8 bases separated the two germline ends. Germline V gene lookup returns CDR1 SEHNR and CDR2 FQNEAQ (reference sequence). As DNA, the CDR3 is TGTGCCAGCAGAGTGGGGCCTGAAGCTTTCTTT. This sequence encodes CASRVGPEAFF.

In this sample, this clonotype turned up many times. The chain uses TRBV3-1 and TRBJ2-7; no clear D gene. V lost 4 bases and J lost 5, with 15 bases in between. This CDR3 contains 14 residues. Germline V lookup: CDR1 LGHDT, CDR2 YNNKEL (reference sequence). CDR3 in DNA: TGTGCCAGCAGCCCGTTCAAGCAAGGGCACGAGCAGTACTTC. Translated, it gives CASSPFKQGHEQYF.

This clonotype was observed many times. This chain links TRBV6-2 or TRBV6-3 with TRBJ2-7, with D perhaps TRBD1 (5 bases). Germline lookup yields CDR1 MNHEY and CDR2 SVGEGT. V was clipped by 2 bases and J by 3 bases, with 14 bases between them. This CDR3 is 15 amino acids long. The CDR3 DNA reads as TGTGCCAGCAGTTACAGCCAGGGCCAGCGCTACGAGCAGTACTTC. The encoded protein is CASSYSQGQRYEQYF.

There are a few counts of this clonotype. This chain connects TRBV7-9 to TRBJ1-4; TRBD1 might be the D (5 bases). Trimming stripped 3 bases from V and 4 bases from J, with 24 bases between. Germline-derived CDR1 and CDR2 are SEHNR and FQNEAQ (reference sequence). The CDR3 runs 19 residues. CDR3 protein: CASSFLFIYNGQINEKLFF. The CDR3 DNA follows: TGTGCCAGCAGCTTCCTCTTCATCTATAACGGACAAATTAATGAAAAACTGTTTTTT.

In this sample, this clonotype turned up many times. The chain links TRBV14 to TRBJ2-1; 9 nucleotides agree with TRBD2. CDR3 length: 16 residues. Looked up from germline, CDR1 is SGHDN and CDR2 is FVKESK. The V and J ends lost 3 bases and 0 bases, in that order; junction bases with no gene match: 3. The CDR3 region has the DNA TGTGCCAGCAGCCAGTTAGCGGGGGCCTCCTACAATGAGCAGTTCTTC. Its protein product is CASSQLAGASYNEQFF. Complete variable domain (other parts from reference TRBV14 and TRBJ2-1): EAGVTQFPSHSVIEKGQTVTLRCDPISGHDNLYWYRRVMGKEIKFLLHFVKESKQDESGMPNNRFLAERTGGTYSTLKVQPAELEDSGVYFCASSQLAGASYNEQFFGPGTRLTVL.

In its sample, this clonotype was seen a few times. The CDR3: CASSYQVANTEAFF. The CDR3 nucleotides are TGTGCCAGCAGTTACCAGGTCGCGAACACTGAAGCTTTCTTT. The rearrangement uses TRBV6-1 and TRBJ1-1; unclear D gene. V lost 5 bases, J lost 1 base, and 11 bases lay in between. CDR1 MNHNS and CDR2 SASEGT come from the germline V gene. The CDR3 is 14 residues long.

This clonotype turned up a few times. The rearrangement joins TRBV7-8 to TRBJ2-6, with D maybe TRBD1 (5 bases). CDR3 length: 16 amino acids. Per the germline V gene, CDR1 is SGHVS and CDR2 is FQNEAQ. Deletions cut 4 bases from V and 2 bases from J, with 12 bases between. This chain's CDR3 is CASSSQTVTGANVLTF. CDR3 coding DNA: TGTGCCAGCAGCTCGCAGACAGTAACTGGGGCCAACGTCCTGACTTTC.

This clonotype came up many times. The rearrangement links TRBV4-2 to TRBJ2-1, with 9 positions matching TRBD1. This CDR3 comprises 16 residues. J lost 6 bases, V lost 4 bases, and 10 bases had no gene match. Looked up from germline, CDR1 is LGHNA and CDR2 is YNFKEQ. For the CDR3, the DNA is TGTGCCAGCAGCCCACTGACAGGGGGGGATGTCAATGAGCAGTTCTTC. Its translation is CASSPLTGGDVNEQFF.

This clonotype was observed a few times. The chain employs TRBV10-3 and TRBJ2-5, with a possible D match to TRBD1 (6 bases). Trimming removed 6 bases at V and 5 bases at J, with 13 bases between. Germline-derived CDR1 and CDR2 are ENHRY and SYGVKD. The CDR3 is 13 amino acids. CDR3 sequence: CAISEVQGETQYF. DNA of the CDR3: TGTGCCATCAGCGAGGTTCAGGGGGAGACCCAGTACTTC.

The chain employs TRBV5-1 and TRBJ1-1; D remains ambiguous. V was cut by 3 bases and J by 11 bases, with 14 bases left in between. The CDR3 totals 12 residues. The germline V gene has CDR1 SGHRS and CDR2 YFSETQ. CDR3 amino acids: CASSSEREMAFF. Here the CDR3 DNA reads TGCGCCAGCAGCTCGGAACGGGAGATGGCTTTCTTT.

The CDR3 loop is CASSLDLEYSPLHF. DNA of the CDR3: TGTGCCAGCAGTTTAGACCTCGAGTATTCACCCCTCCACTTT. The chain couples TRBV6-6 to TRBJ1-6, with D uncertain. The CDR3 totals 14 residues. Germline V gene sequence: CDR1 MNHNY, CDR2 SVGAGI (reference sequence). Trimming took 4 bases from V and 8 from J, leaving 12 bases between them.

This clonotype was found many times. The rearrangement links TRBV7-6 to TRBJ1-5; D is uncertain. The CDR3 has 12 amino acids. CDR1 and CDR2 from the germline V gene are SGHVS and FNYEAQ. V dropped 4 bases and J dropped 7 bases, with 8 bases sitting between them. The CDR3 DNA is TGTGCCAGCAGCTCGGAAGGGCAGCCCCAGCATTTT. This codes for CASSSEGQPQHF.

This clonotype was recorded at least ten times. A junction boundary mismatches the germline segment, possibly from a read error. This chain links TRBV5-4 with TRBJ2-3; TRBD2 aligns across 8 bases. The V gene's germline CDR1 is SGHNT and CDR2 YYREEE (reference sequence). This CDR3 has 15 amino acids. The CDR3 loop is CASSQDRGGADTQYF. CDR3 coding DNA: TGCGCCAGCAGCCAAGATCGGGGGGGGGCAGATACGCAGTATTTT.

This clonotype was seen more than once but under ten times. The J gene is TRBJ1-1, the V gene TRBV11-3, with D perhaps TRBD1 (6 bases). The length of the CDR3 is 13 residues. V was pared by 1 base and J by 10 bases, with 13 bases between. In germline, CDR1 is SGHNT, CDR2 YENEEA. The CDR3 region has the DNA TGTGCCAGCAGCTTAGGCTCACAGGGTGGAGCTTTCTTT. Translated: CASSLGSQGGAFF.

The rearrangement links TRBV6-5 to TRBJ1-1; D remains unclear. Germline CDR1 is MNHEY and CDR2 is SVGAGI. The CDR3 contains 13 residues. Trimming cost V 7 bases and J 9 bases, with 18 bases left between them. CDR3: CASTQTGGYKAFF. CDR3 DNA sequence: TGTGCCAGCACCCAGACCGGTGGATACAAAGCTTTCTTT.

This clonotype was seen at least ten times. The chain carries TRBV10-3 and TRBJ2-3; TRBD1 might be the D (5 bases). CDR3 length: 14 residues. V was shortened by 2 bases and J by 7 bases, with 13 bases between the two germline ends. Germline assignment: CDR1 ENHRY and CDR2 SYGVKD. The CDR3 is CAISEPQTGYTQYF. The CDR3 DNA is TGTGCCATCAGTGAGCCCCAAACAGGATATACGCAGTATTTT.

This sequence joins TRBV6-5 and TRBJ2-1; 9 bases are a match to TRBD2. CDR1 is MNHEY and CDR2 is SVGAGI in the germline V gene. The ends lost 4 bases at V and 6 bases at J; junction bases unmatched: 7. The CDR3 has 15 amino acids. CDR3: CASSLTSGSSNEQFF. For the CDR3, the DNA is TGTGCCAGCAGTTTGACTAGCGGATCTTCCAATGAGCAGTTCTTC.

The chain joins TRBV7-2 to TRBJ1-1; 7 nucleotides line up with TRBD1. From germline, CDR1 is SGHTA and CDR2 FQGNSA. V dropped 1 base and J dropped 1; count of bases not matched to a gene: 3. The CDR3 totals 15 residues. This chain's CDR3 is CASSLVAGGNTEAFF. The CDR3 DNA reads as TGTGCCAGCAGCTTAGTGGCAGGGGGGAACACTGAAGCTTTCTTT.

In this sample, this clonotype turned up many times. CDR3 sequence reads: CASSQVWQDSQETQYF. For the CDR3, the DNA is TGCGCCAGCAGCCAAGTTTGGCAGGACTCCCAAGAGACCCAGTACTTC. The chain is built from TRBV4-3 and TRBJ2-5; D is possibly TRBD2 (5 bases). Germline V gene sequence: CDR1 LGHNA, CDR2 YSLEER. V was cut by 1 base and J by 1 base, with 13 bases left in between. This CDR3 spans 16 amino acids.